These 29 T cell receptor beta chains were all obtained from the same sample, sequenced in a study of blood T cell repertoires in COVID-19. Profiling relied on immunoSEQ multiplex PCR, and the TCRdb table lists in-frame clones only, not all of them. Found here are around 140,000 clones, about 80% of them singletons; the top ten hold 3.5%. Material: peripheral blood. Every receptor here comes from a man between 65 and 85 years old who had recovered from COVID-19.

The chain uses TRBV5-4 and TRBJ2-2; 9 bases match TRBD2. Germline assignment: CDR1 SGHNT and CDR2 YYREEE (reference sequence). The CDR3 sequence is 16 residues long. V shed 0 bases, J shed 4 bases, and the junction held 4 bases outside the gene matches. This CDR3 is CASSLGGRATTGELFF. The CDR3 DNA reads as TGTGCCAGCAGCTTGGGCGGGAGGGCCACCACCGGGGAGCTGTTTTTT.

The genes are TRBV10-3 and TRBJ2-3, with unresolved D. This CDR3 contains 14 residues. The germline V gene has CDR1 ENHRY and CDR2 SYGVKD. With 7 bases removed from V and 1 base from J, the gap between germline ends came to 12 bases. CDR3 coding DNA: TGTGCCATCAAAGGTGTTGAGGGCACAGATACGCAGTATTTT. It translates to CAIKGVEGTDTQYF.

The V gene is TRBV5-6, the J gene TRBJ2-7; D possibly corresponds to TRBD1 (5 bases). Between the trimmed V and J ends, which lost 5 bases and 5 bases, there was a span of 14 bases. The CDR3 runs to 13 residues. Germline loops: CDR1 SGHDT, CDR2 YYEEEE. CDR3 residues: CASSSGYWDEQYF. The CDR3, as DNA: TGTGCCAGCAGTTCAGGGTACTGGGACGAGCAGTACTTC. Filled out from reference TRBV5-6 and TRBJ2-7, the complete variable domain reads DAGVTQSPTHLIKTRGQQVTLRCSPKSGHDTVSWYQQALGQGPQFIFQYYEEEERQRGNFPDRFSGHQFPNYSSELNVNALLLGDSALYLCASSSGYWDEQYFGPGTRLTVT.

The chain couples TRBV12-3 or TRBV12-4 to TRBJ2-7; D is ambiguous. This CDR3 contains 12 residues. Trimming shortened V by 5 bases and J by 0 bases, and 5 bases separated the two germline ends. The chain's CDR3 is CASSPSSYEQYF. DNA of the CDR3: TGTGCCAGCAGTCCGAGCTCCTACGAGCAGTACTTC.

The CDR3 region is CAGWTSGSTDTQYF. Written as DNA, the CDR3 is TGTGCCGGTTGGACTAGCGGAAGCACAGATACGCAGTATTTT. The chain has TRBV2 and TRBJ2-3; TRBD2 matches at 10 bases. With 11 bases clipped from V and 0 bases from J, the junction kept 5 bases outside the gene matches. The CDR3 covers 14 residues. Germline V CDR1 and CDR2: SNHLY, FYNNEI.

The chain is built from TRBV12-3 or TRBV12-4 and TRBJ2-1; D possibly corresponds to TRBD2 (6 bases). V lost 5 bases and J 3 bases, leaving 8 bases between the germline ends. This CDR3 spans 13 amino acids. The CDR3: CASSGGIYNEQFF. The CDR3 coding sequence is TGTGCCAGCAGTGGCGGGATCTACAATGAGCAGTTCTTC.

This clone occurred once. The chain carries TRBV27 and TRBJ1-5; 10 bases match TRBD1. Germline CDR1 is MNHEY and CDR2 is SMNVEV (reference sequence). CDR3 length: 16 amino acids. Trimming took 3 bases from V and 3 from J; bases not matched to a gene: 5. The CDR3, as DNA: TGTGCCAGCAGTTTCCTGGGACAGGGGTCCAATCAGCCCCAGCATTTT. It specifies CASSFLGQGSNQPQHF.

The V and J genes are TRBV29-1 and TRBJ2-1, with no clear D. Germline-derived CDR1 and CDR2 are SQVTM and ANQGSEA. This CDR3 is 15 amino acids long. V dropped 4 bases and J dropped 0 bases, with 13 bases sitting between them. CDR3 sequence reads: CSVVETRSSYNEQFF. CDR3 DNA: TGCAGCGTTGTCGAGACTCGGAGCTCCTACAATGAGCAGTTCTTC.

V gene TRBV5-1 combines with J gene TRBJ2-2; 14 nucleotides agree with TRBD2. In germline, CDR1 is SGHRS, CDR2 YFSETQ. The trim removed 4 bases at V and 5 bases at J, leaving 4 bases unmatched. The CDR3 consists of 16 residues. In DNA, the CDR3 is TGCGCCAGCAGCCGCGGGACTAGCGGGAGTACCGGGGAGCTGTTTTTT. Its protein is CASSRGTSGSTGELFF.

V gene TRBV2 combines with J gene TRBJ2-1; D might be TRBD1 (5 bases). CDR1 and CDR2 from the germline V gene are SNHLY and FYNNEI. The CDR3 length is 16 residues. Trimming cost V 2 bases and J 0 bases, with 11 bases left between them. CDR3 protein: CASSERGSSSYNEQFF. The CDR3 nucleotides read TGTGCCAGCAGTGAAAGGGGCAGTAGCTCCTACAATGAGCAGTTCTTC.

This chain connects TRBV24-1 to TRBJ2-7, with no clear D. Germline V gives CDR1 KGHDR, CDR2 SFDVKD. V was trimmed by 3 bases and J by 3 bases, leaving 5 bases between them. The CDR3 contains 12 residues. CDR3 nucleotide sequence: TGTGCCACCAGTGATCCCGGCTACGAGCAGTACTTC. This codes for CATSDPGYEQYF.

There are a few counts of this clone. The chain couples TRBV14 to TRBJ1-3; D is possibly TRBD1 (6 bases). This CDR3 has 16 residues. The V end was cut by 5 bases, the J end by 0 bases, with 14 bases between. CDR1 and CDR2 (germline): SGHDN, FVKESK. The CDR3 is CASSVRTGSSGNTIYF. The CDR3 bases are TGTGCCAGCAGCGTGCGTACAGGGAGCTCTGGAAACACCATATATTTT.

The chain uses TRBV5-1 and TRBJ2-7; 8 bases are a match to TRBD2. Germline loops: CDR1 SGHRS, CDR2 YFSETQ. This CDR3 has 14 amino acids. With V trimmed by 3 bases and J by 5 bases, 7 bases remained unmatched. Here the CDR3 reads CASSSSGLRNEQYF. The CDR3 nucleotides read TGCGCCAGCAGCTCTAGCGGGCTCAGGAACGAGCAGTACTTC. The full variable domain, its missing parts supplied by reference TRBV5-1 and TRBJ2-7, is KAGVTQTPRYLIKTRGQQVTLSCSPISGHRSVSWYQQTPGQGLQFLFEYFSETQRNKGNFPGRFSGRQFSNSRSEMNVSTLELGDSALYLCASSSSGLRNEQYFGPGTRLTVT.

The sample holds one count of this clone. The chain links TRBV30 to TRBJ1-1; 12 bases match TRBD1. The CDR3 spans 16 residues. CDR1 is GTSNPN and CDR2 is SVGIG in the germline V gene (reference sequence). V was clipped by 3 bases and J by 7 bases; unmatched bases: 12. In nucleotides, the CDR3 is TGTGCCTGGAGAGGCTTGCCGGGACAGGGGGCGTATGAAGCTTTCTTT. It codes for CAWRGLPGQGAYEAFF.

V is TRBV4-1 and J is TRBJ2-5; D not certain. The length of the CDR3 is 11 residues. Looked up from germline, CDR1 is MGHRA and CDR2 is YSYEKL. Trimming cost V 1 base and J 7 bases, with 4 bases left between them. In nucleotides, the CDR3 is TGCGCCAGCAGCCAAGTCGGGACCCAGTACTTC. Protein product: CASSQVGTQYF.

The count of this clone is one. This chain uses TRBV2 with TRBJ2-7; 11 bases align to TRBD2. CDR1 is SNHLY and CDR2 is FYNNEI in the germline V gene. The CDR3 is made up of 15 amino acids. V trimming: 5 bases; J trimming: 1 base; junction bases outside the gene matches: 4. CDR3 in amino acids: CASSPLAGGSYEQYF. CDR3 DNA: TGTGCCAGCAGTCCTCTAGCGGGAGGTTCCTACGAGCAGTACTTC.

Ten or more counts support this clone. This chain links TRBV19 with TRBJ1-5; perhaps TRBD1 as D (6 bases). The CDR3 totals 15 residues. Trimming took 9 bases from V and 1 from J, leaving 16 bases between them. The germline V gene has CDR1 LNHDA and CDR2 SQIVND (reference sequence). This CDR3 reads CASSRTGYSNQPQHF. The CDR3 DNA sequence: TGTGCCAGCAGTCGTACAGGGTACAGCAATCAGCCCCAGCATTTT. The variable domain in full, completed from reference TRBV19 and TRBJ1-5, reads DGGITQSPKYLFRKEGQNVTLSCEQNLNHDAMYWYRQDPGQGLRLIYYSQIVNDFQKGDIAEGYSVSREKKESFPLTVTSAQKNPTAFYLCASSRTGYSNQPQHFGDGTRLSIL.

The CDR3 loop is CSVEGQGTFYEQYF. CDR3 sequence (DNA): TGCAGCGTTGAAGGACAGGGGACTTTCTACGAGCAGTACTTC. The rearrangement joins TRBV29-1 to TRBJ2-7; 8 nucleotides agree with TRBD1. V lost 1 base, J lost 3 bases, and 5 bases stayed unmatched. CDR3 size: 14 residues. Germline V gene sequence: CDR1 SQVTM, CDR2 ANQGSEA.

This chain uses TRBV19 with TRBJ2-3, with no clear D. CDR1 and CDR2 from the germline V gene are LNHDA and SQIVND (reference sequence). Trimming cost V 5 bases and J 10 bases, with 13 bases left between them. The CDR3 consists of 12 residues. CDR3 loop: CASSSRQSPQYF. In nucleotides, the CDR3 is TGTGCCAGTAGTTCGAGACAATCTCCGCAGTATTTT.

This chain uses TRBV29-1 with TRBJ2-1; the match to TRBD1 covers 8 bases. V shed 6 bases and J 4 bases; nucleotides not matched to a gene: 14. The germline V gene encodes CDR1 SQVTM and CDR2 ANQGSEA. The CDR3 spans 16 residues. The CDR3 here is CSVDLKQGEKYNEQFF. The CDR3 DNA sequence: TGCAGCGTCGACCTGAAACAGGGGGAAAAATACAATGAGCAGTTCTTC.

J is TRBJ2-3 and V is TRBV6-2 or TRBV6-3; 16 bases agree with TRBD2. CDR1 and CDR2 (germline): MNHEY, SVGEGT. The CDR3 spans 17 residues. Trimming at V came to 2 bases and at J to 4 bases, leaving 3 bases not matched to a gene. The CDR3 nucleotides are TGTGCCAGCAGTTACCAGGGACTAGCGGGAGGGTCAGATACGCAGTATTTT. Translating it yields CASSYQGLAGGSDTQYF.

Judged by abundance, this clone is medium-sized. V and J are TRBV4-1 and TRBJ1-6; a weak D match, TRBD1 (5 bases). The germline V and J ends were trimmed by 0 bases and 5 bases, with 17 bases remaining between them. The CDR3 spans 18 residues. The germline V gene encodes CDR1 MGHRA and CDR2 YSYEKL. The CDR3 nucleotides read TGCGCCAGCAGCCAAGAAGGAGGGACGATAACCAATAATTCACCCCTCCACTTT. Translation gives CASSQEGGTITNNSPLHF.

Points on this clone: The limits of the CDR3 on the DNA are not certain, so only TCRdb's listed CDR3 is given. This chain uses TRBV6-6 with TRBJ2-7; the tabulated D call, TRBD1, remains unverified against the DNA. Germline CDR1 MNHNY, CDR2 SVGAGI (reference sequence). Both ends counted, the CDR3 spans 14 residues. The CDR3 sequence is CASSSSTVSYEQYF.

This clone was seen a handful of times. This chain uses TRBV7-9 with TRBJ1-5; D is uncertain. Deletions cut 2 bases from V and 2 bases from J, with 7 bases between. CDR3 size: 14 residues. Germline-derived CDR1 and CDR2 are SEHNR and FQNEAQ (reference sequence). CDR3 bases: TGTGCCAGCAGCTTATCCTCGGGCAATCAGCCCCAGCATTTT. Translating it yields CASSLSSGNQPQHF.

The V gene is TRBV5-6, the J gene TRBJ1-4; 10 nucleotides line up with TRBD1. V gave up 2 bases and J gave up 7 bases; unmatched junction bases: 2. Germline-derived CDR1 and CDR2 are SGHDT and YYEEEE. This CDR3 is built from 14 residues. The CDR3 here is CASSFGTGAEKLFF. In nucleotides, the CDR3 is TGTGCCAGCAGCTTCGGGACAGGGGCTGAAAAACTGTTTTTT. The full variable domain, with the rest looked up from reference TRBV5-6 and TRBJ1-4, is DAGVTQSPTHLIKTRGQQVTLRCSPKSGHDTVSWYQQALGQGPQFIFQYYEEEERQRGNFPDRFSGHQFPNYSSELNVNALLLGDSALYLCASSFGTGAEKLFFGSGTQLSVL.

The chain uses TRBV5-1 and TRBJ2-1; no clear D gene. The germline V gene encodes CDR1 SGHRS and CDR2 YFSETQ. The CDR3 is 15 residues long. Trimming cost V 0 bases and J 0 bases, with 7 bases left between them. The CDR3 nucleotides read TGCGCCAGCAGCTTGGAGCTTACCTCCTACAATGAGCAGTTCTTC. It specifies CASSLELTSYNEQFF. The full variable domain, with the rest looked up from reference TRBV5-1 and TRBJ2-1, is KAGVTQTPRYLIKTRGQQVTLSCSPISGHRSVSWYQQTPGQGLQFLFEYFSETQRNKGNFPGRFSGRQFSNSRSEMNVSTLELGDSALYLCASSLELTSYNEQFFGPGTRLTVL.

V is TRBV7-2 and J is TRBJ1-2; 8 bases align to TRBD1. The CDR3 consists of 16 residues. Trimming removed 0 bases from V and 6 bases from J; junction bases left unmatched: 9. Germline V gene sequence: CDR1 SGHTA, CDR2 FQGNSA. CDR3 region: CASSLAVTGVRDGYTF. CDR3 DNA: TGTGCCAGCAGCTTAGCGGTGACAGGGGTGCGGGATGGCTACACCTTC. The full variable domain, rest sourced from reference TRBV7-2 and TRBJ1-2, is GAGVSQSPSNKVTEKGKDVELRCDPISGHTALYWYRQSLGQGLEFLIYFQGNSAPDKSGLPSDRFSAERTGGSVSTLTIQRTQQEDSAVYLCASSLAVTGVRDGYTFGSGTRLTVV.

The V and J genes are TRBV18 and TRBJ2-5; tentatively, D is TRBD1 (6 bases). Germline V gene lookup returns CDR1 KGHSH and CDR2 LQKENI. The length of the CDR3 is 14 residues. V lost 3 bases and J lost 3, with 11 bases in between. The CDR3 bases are TGTGCCAGCTCACCGCTACAGGGTGAAGAGACCCAGTACTTC. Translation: CASSPLQGEETQYF.

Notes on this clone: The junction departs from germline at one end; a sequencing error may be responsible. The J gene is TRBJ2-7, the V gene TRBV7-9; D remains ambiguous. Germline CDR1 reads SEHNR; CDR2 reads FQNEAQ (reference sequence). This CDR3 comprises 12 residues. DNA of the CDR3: TGTGCCAGCAGCTCCCTGGGTAGACATCTTCACTTC. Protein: CASSSLGRHLHF. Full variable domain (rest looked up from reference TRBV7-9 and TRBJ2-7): DTGVSQNPRHKITKRGQNVTFRCDPISEHNRLYWYRQTLGQGPEFLTYFQNEAQLEKSRLLSDRFSAERPKGSFSTLEIQRTEQGDSAMYLCASSSLGRHLHFGPGTRLTVT.